Below, 20 T cell receptor beta chains from the same sample are listed, as sequenced in a study of blood T cell repertoires in COVID-19. Clones were sequenced by immunoSEQ multiplex PCR, and TCRdb holds only the in-frame ones, with some missing. This repertoire shows roughly 200,000 clones, approximately 89% found once; its top ten account for around 7.8%. Sequencing was carried out using peripheral blood. Receptors originate from a woman aged 55-70 years with acute or convalescent COVID-19.

This clone showed up just once. The V gene is TRBV30, the J gene TRBJ1-5, with D tentatively TRBD1 (6 bases). Germline assignment: CDR1 GTSNPN and CDR2 SVGIG (reference sequence). The CDR3 is made up of 13 amino acids. Between the trimmed V and J ends, which lost 1 base and 2 bases, there was a span of 6 bases. The CDR3 protein is CAWSGTGNQPQHF. Written as DNA, the CDR3 is TGTGCCTGGAGTGGGACAGGCAATCAGCCCCAGCATTTT.

V and J are TRBV5-5 and TRBJ1-6; tentative D call: TRBD1 (6 bases). The CDR3 totals 17 residues. V was clipped by 2 bases and J by 1 base, with 13 bases between them. CDR1 SGHKS and CDR2 YYEKEE come from the germline V gene (reference sequence). The CDR3 loop is CASSFIPGVSYNSPLHF. The CDR3 bases are TGTGCCAGCAGCTTTATTCCAGGGGTTTCCTATAATTCACCCCTCCACTTT.

The chain joins TRBV5-6 to TRBJ2-7; a possible D gene is TRBD1 (6 bases). Trimming removed 5 bases from V and 0 bases from J, with 9 bases in between. CDR3 length equals 13 residues. CDR1 and CDR2 from the germline V gene are SGHDT and YYEEEE. The CDR3 DNA reads TGTGCCAGCAGGGACAGTAGCTCCTACGAGCAGTACGTC. Translation gives CASRDSSSYEQYV.

This clone was seen once. The rearrangement joins TRBV11-3 to TRBJ2-1; the match to TRBD2 covers 7 bases. CDR1 and CDR2 from the germline V gene are SGHNT and YENEEA. The CDR3 is 14 residues long. With 5 bases clipped from V and 0 bases from J, the junction kept 1 base outside the gene matches. The CDR3 region has the DNA TGTGCCAGCAGCCCTAGCGGCTCCTACAATGAGCAGTTCTTC. Translation: CASSPSGSYNEQFF.

V is TRBV24-1 and J is TRBJ2-1; 8 nucleotides agree with TRBD1. The CDR3 length is 16 residues. The V segment lost 4 bases and the J segment 2 bases; nucleotides outside the gene matches: 6. The germline V gene encodes CDR1 KGHDR and CDR2 SFDVKD. The CDR3 protein is CATSDPTGGTYNEQFF. The CDR3 nucleotides are TGTGCCACCAGTGACCCAACAGGGGGTACCTACAATGAGCAGTTCTTC.

This clone was seen once. The chain couples TRBV19 to TRBJ1-4; 8 bases map to TRBD1. The V and J ends lost 4 bases and 8 bases, in that order; junction bases with no gene match: 9. CDR1 is LNHDA, CDR2 SQIVND, per germline (reference sequence). The CDR3 has 15 amino acids. CDR3 DNA sequence: TGTGCCAGTAGTAGCCAGGGGGCCATTGGGGAAAAACTGTTTTTT. Its translation is CASSSQGAIGEKLFF.

The rearrangement links TRBV6-5 to TRBJ2-1; 8 bases are shared with TRBD1. In germline, CDR1 is MNHEY, CDR2 SVGAGI. V was pared by 4 bases and J by 6 bases, with 8 bases of the junction left unmatched. The CDR3 has 15 residues. CDR3 nucleotides: TGTGCCAGCAGTTTGGACAGGGTCGGTCGCAATGAGCAGTTCTTC. Protein: CASSLDRVGRNEQFF.

This clone was detected a few times. The rearrangement links TRBV29-1 to TRBJ2-5, with D perhaps matching TRBD2 (6 bases). The CDR3 loop spans 14 amino acids. CDR1 and CDR2 from the germline V gene are SQVTM and ANQGSEA. Between the trimmed V and J ends, which lost 7 bases and 3 bases, there was a span of 18 bases. This chain's CDR3 is CSALRGTAEETQYF. The CDR3 coding sequence is TGCAGCGCCCTTCGGGGGACTGCTGAAGAGACCCAGTACTTC. Filled out from reference TRBV29-1 and TRBJ2-5, the complete variable domain reads SAVISQKPSRDICQRGTSLTIQCQVDSQVTMMFWYRQQPGQSLTLIATANQGSEATYESGFVIDKFPISRPNLTFSTLTVSNMSPEDSSIYLCSALRGTAEETQYFGPGTRLLVL.

The chain couples TRBV5-1 to TRBJ2-5; 8 nucleotides line up with TRBD1. The CDR3 loop spans 19 amino acids. Germline V gene sequence: CDR1 SGHRS, CDR2 YFSETQ. Trimming at V came to 4 bases and at J to 0 bases, leaving 17 bases not matched to a gene. CDR3 residues: CASSKRSTGVGDYQETQYF. The CDR3 DNA sequence: TGCGCCAGCAGCAAAAGGTCGACAGGGGTAGGGGACTACCAAGAGACCCAGTACTTC.

This clone has only a few counts. V and J are TRBV5-1 and TRBJ2-1, with TRBD2 matching over 11 bases. The germline gives CDR1 SGHRS, CDR2 YFSETQ. The CDR3 loop spans 15 amino acids. J was trimmed by 7 bases and V by 4 bases; bases with no gene match: 7. The CDR3 DNA follows: TGCGCCAGCAGCGGGGGACTAGCGGTGGGAAATGAGCAGTTCTTC. Translating it yields CASSGGLAVGNEQFF.

This clone was seen only a few times. The rearrangement uses TRBV2 and TRBJ1-1; D is uncertain. Germline CDR1 and CDR2: SNHLY and FYNNEI. Between the trimmed V and J ends, which lost 6 bases and 4 bases, there was a span of 9 bases. This CDR3 has 12 amino acids. CDR3 sequence: CASSGVPTEAFF. The CDR3 nucleotides read TGTGCCAGCAGCGGGGTCCCCACTGAAGCTTTCTTT.

The chain is built from TRBV6-5 and TRBJ1-4; D gene ambiguous. Trimming cost V 4 bases and J 7 bases, with 19 bases left between them. Germline V gives CDR1 MNHEY, CDR2 SVGAGI. CDR3 size: 16 residues. CDR3 in DNA: TGTGCCAGCAGTTTCCTCCACCTCGGAGCCATTGAAAAACTGTTTTTT. As protein: CASSFLHLGAIEKLFF.

A single count supports this clone. As DNA, the CDR3 is TGTGCCAGCAGGCTAACAGGTGGAAACACCATATATTTT. This translates into CASRLTGGNTIYF. This chain connects TRBV6-5 to TRBJ1-3, with D perhaps matching TRBD1 (5 bases). V shed 6 bases and J shed 3 bases, with 9 bases lying between them. Looked up from germline, CDR1 is MNHEY and CDR2 is SVGAGI. The CDR3 contains 13 residues.

This sequence joins TRBV28 and TRBJ1-5; 7 bases align to TRBD1. Germline CDR1 reads MDHEN; CDR2 reads SYDVKM. This CDR3 has 14 residues. V lost 8 bases to trimming and J lost 6 bases; unmatched junction nucleotides: 10. CDR3 in amino acids: CASDDRARGQPQHF. DNA of the CDR3: TGTGCCAGCGACGACAGGGCTAGGGGTCAGCCCCAGCATTTT.

V gene TRBV7-2 combines with J gene TRBJ2-3; D might be TRBD2 (5 bases). V was pared by 4 bases and J by 8 bases, with 19 bases between. This CDR3 contains 15 residues. CDR1 is SGHTA, CDR2 FQGNSA, per germline. The CDR3 bases are TGTGCCAGCAGCTCCGACCCGACGGCGGGTAGTACGCAGTATTTT. Protein: CASSSDPTAGSTQYF.

The chain carries TRBV4-2 and TRBJ1-4; D remains ambiguous. The CDR3 extends over 12 amino acids. CDR1 is LGHNA, CDR2 YNFKEQ, per germline. V was trimmed by 4 bases and J by 13 bases, leaving 13 bases between them. The DNA of the CDR3 is TGTGCCAGCAGCCTCGCCTCACAAAGACTGTTTTTT. Protein: CASSLASQRLFF.

This clone occurred a few times. The chain is built from TRBV5-1 and TRBJ2-7, with no clear D. The CDR3 length is 14 residues. Trimming removed 4 bases at V and 0 bases at J, with 11 bases between. Germline loops: CDR1 SGHRS, CDR2 YFSETQ. The CDR3 loop reads CASSHDSHSYEQYF. CDR3 nucleotides: TGCGCCAGCAGCCACGACTCCCACTCCTACGAGCAGTACTTC. Full variable domain (remainder filled in from reference TRBV5-1 and TRBJ2-7): KAGVTQTPRYLIKTRGQQVTLSCSPISGHRSVSWYQQTPGQGLQFLFEYFSETQRNKGNFPGRFSGRQFSNSRSEMNVSTLELGDSALYLCASSHDSHSYEQYFGPGTRLTVT.

The gene calls are TRBV10-2 and TRBJ2-3; D not resolved. The length of the CDR3 is 12 residues. Trimming took 5 bases from V and 10 from J, leaving 13 bases between them. Germline loops: CDR1 WSHSY, CDR2 SAAADI. The DNA of the CDR3 is TGCGCCAGCAGTCCCGACTCGGCGGCGCAGTATTTT. As protein: CASSPDSAAQYF.

This clone was observed a handful of times. This rearrangement joins TRBV7-9 to TRBJ2-7; D may be TRBD1 (6 bases). CDR1 is SEHNR, CDR2 FQNEAQ, per germline (reference sequence). Trimming left V 0 bases short and J 4 bases short, with 16 bases between. This CDR3 contains 16 residues. CDR3 loop: CASSLARGGRGYEQYF. In DNA, the CDR3 is TGTGCCAGCAGCTTAGCCCGCGGCGGCAGGGGATACGAGCAGTACTTC.

The V call is TRBV6-1, the J call TRBJ1-5; perhaps TRBD1 as D (5 bases). V shed 3 bases and J shed 7 bases, with 13 bases lying between them. CDR1 and CDR2 (germline): MNHNS, SASEGT. CDR3 size: 14 residues. CDR3 sequence: CASSDFYRGQPQHF. Written as DNA, the CDR3 is TGTGCCAGCAGTGATTTTTACCGGGGGCAGCCCCAGCATTTT.